The following is a T cell receptor beta chain sequence with its context. Its recognized antigen is unknown. It has no much larger one-base neighbor in the sample; base qualities were not kept. This specimen belongs to a study of blood T cell repertoires in COVID-19 (TCRdb year 2020). For the wider study: Samples covering the acute and convalescent phases of COVID-19 were provided by collaborators in the United States, Italy and Spain. The prospective study material was composed of cDNA or gDNA derived from T cells, B-cell-depleted T cells, or PBMCs. The dataset comprised deeply sampled blood TCRbeta repertoires from subjects exposed to, actively infected with, or recovered from COVID-19. The repertoires were made available in a free public database intended to serve as a resource for research on the immune response to SARS-CoV-2. Samples were obtained from the ongoing ImmuneRACE study (first 160 participants) and from about 1,300 subjects provided by 6 global collaborators. Sample metadata almost always included a de-identified subject ID, COVID-19 status, age in years and sex. Where HLA class I and class II types were available, the types were taken from metadata supplied by the sample provider, not from assay-based typing.

The study at large found these results: The amount of clinical and demographic metadata varied by source and participant and was provided uncurated.

CDR1 LNHDA and CDR2 SQIVND are derived from the germline V gene (reference sequence). The CDR3 holds 14 amino acids from the cysteine to the phenylalanine. The retained sequence is limited to the CDR3, 42 bases, with the frame set at the first base. V has 5 bases trimmed and J has 10 bases trimmed; junction bases matching no gene number 11. TCRbeta CDR3 regions were amplified from genomic DNA by means of the immunoSEQ Assay, a bias-controlled multiplex PCR. Processing in the source paper ran as follows. The number of nucleated cells in each sample was estimated from the amplification of reference gene primers within the assay. To quantify the absolute abundance of each unique TCRbeta CDR3 rearrangement, sequence reads were collapsed and filtered. For each sample, productive Simpson clonality was calculated as the square root of Simpson's diversity index across productive rearrangements. Not all clones reach the TCRdb copy of this immuneACCESS table, which keeps in-frame sequences only. Checked studies attribute under half of the gap to unresolved V genes and leave the rest unexplained. The V and J calls and clone size were taken over from that table, and D and trimming were inferred from the DNA. In this sample the table shows approximately 260,000 clones, about nine tenths of which occur a single time. The biggest ten clones account for nearly 6.5% of the sample.

Participants in the prospective study were aged roughly 18 to 100 years, lived in more than 20 United States geographic areas, and enrolled through a virtual design. In the prospective study, participants were assigned to cohorts based on the clinical history participants reported in a screening survey and a study questionnaire. Mobile phlebotomists in the prospective study collected whole blood, serum and a nasopharyngeal or oropharyngeal swab from every participant. Participants in the prospective study had the option to provide additional blood draws and questionnaires over a roughly 2-month period. Blood samples from the prospective study were shipped frozen or at room temperature prior to DNA extraction.

The V and J genes are TRBV19 and TRBJ1-1; TRBD1 fits 9 bases in the junction. Sample: PBMCs or T cells enriched from blood (not recorded which). The clonotype comes from a woman under 40 with acute COVID-19. The sequenced DNA: TGTGCCAGTAGTCCAGGGACAGGGAGCGGTGCAGCTTTCTTT. The resulting protein is CASSPGTGSGAAFF.